The 22 T cell receptor beta chains given below trace back to one sample, sequenced in a study of T cell responses to AZD1222 COVID-19 vaccine. Produced via immunoSEQ multiplex PCR; TCRdb's table is partial and in-frame only. This table holds about 140,000 clones, roughly 86% found once. Material: peripheral blood, obtained 28 days after the second AZD1222 dose. The source of these receptors is an adult who received the AZD1222 COVID-19 vaccine.

This sequence joins TRBV11-2 and TRBJ1-1, with D uncertain. Germline lookup yields CDR1 SGHAT and CDR2 FQNNGV. V dropped 3 bases and J dropped 6 bases, with 8 bases sitting between them. The CDR3 length is 12 residues. As DNA, the CDR3 is TGTGCCAGCAGCTTGAGGGCCCCTGAAGCTTTCTTT. As protein: CASSLRAPEAFF. Using reference TRBV11-2 and TRBJ1-1 for the parts outside the CDR3, the full variable domain is EAGVAQSPRYKIIEKRQSVAFWCNPISGHATLYWYQQILGQGPKLLIQFQNNGVVDDSQLPKDRFSAERLKGVDSTLKIQPAKLEDSAVYLCASSLRAPEAFFGQGTRLTVV.

On this clone: The sample has other DNA sequences that encode this CDR3 too. The genes are TRBV19 and TRBJ1-1, with no clear D. Germline V gene lookup returns CDR1 LNHDA and CDR2 SQIVND (reference sequence). The length of the CDR3 is 13 residues. V lost 9 bases and J lost 0, with 11 bases in between. The CDR3 is CASSGWMNTEAFF. CDR3 nucleotides: TGTGCCAGCTCCGGTTGGATGAACACTGAAGCTTTCTTT.

This chain links TRBV7-9 with TRBJ1-3, with 7 bases aligning to TRBD1. Germline assignment: CDR1 SEHNR and CDR2 FQNEAQ (reference sequence). The CDR3 spans 14 residues. The CDR3 sequence is CAPERRGTGNTIYF. Written as DNA, the CDR3 is TGTGCTCCGGAGCGCAGGGGGACAGGAAACACCATATATTTT.

This rearrangement joins TRBV7-2 to TRBJ2-1, with D possibly matching TRBD2 (6 bases). The CDR3 runs to 14 residues. Per the germline V gene, CDR1 is SGHTA and CDR2 is FQGNSA. The V end was cut by 8 bases, the J end by 5 bases, with 16 bases between. The CDR3 loop is CASLRSGANNEQFF. For the CDR3, the DNA is TGTGCCAGCCTTCGTAGCGGCGCTAACAATGAGCAGTTCTTC.

The chain's CDR3 is CASSSWYKGNTIYF. The CDR3 nucleotides read TGTGCCAGCAGTAGTTGGTACAAAGGAAACACCATATATTTT. The genes are TRBV28 and TRBJ1-3, with D unclear. V shed 5 bases and J shed 4 bases, with 12 bases lying between them. The CDR3 has 14 residues. Germline CDR1 and CDR2: MDHEN and SYDVKM.

The chain employs TRBV6-5 and TRBJ1-3; possible D gene TRBD1, 6 bases. The germline CDR1 and CDR2 sequences are MNHEY and SVGAGI. Trimming took 6 bases from V and 4 from J, leaving 13 bases between them. The CDR3 contains 14 residues. The CDR3 DNA follows: TGTGCCAGCAGGCAGACGGACAGAGGAAACACCATATATTTT. It codes for CASRQTDRGNTIYF.

The rearrangement links TRBV11-2 to TRBJ1-3; the match to TRBD1 covers 10 bases. CDR3 length equals 17 residues. After removal of 3 bases from V and 0 bases from J, the junction contained 5 bases not matched to a gene. Germline loops: CDR1 SGHAT, CDR2 FQNNGV. The CDR3 loop is CASSFGQGEISGNTIYF. CDR3 DNA sequence: TGTGCCAGCAGCTTCGGACAGGGGGAGATCTCTGGAAACACCATATATTTT.

The chain links TRBV3-1 (or the pseudogene TRBV3-2) to TRBJ2-1; no firm D call. The ends were cut back, 1 base at V and 9 bases at J, with 10 bases in the middle. CDR1 is LGHDT, CDR2 YNNKEL, per germline (reference sequence). CDR3 length equals 13 residues. CDR3 sequence (DNA): TGTGCCAGCAGCCAAGTCGCCGGAGCTGAGCAGTTCTTC. Translated: CASSQVAGAEQFF.

The V call is TRBV6-5, the J call TRBJ1-2; D may be TRBD1 (6 bases). CDR1 and CDR2 from the germline V gene are MNHEY and SVGAGI. The length of the CDR3 is 13 residues. The ends were cut back, 8 bases at V and 4 bases at J, with 14 bases in the middle. CDR3 in DNA: TGTGCCAGCGAAGCCAGGGGCCTCTATGGCTACACCTTC. This sequence encodes CASEARGLYGYTF.

V usage is TRBV9 and J usage is TRBJ2-5; tentatively, D is TRBD2 (6 bases). The germline V gene encodes CDR1 SGDLS and CDR2 YYNGEE. This CDR3 has 14 amino acids. Trimming stripped 3 bases from V and 2 bases from J, with 11 bases between. This CDR3 is CASSERGLQETQYF. The CDR3 DNA follows: TGTGCCAGCAGCGAAAGGGGACTGCAAGAGACCCAGTACTTC.

The chain joins TRBV30 to TRBJ2-7; D is perhaps TRBD1 or TRBD2 (5 bases each). The CDR3 sequence is 14 residues long. V was trimmed by 0 bases and J by 6 bases, leaving 15 bases between them. Germline CDR1 is GTSNPN and CDR2 is SVGIG (reference sequence). The CDR3 DNA is TGTGCCTGGAGTGTCCGAGGGGACGGCCCCGAGCAGTACTTC. Protein product: CAWSVRGDGPEQYF. Together with reference TRBV30 and TRBJ2-7, the CDR3 gives the full variable domain: SQTIHQWPATLVQPVGSPLSLECTVEGTSNPNLYWYRQAAGRGLQLLFYSVGIGQISSEVPQNLSASRPQDRQFILSSKKLLLSDSGFYLCAWSVRGDGPEQYFGPGTRLTVT.

The CDR3 region has the DNA TGTGCCTGGAGTGTATGGGCGGGGGTACGTAGCTACACCTTC. Protein product: CAWSVWAGVRSYTF. The chain employs TRBV30 and TRBJ1-2; a possible D gene is TRBD1 (5 bases). Trimming took 0 bases from V and 9 from J, leaving 17 bases between them. Germline values: CDR1 GTSNPN, CDR2 SVGIG (reference sequence). The CDR3 sequence is 14 residues long.

V and J are TRBV7-9 and TRBJ1-1; no clear D. Germline V gene sequence: CDR1 SEHNR, CDR2 FQNEAQ (reference sequence). The CDR3 loop spans 13 amino acids. V dropped 5 bases and J dropped 1 base, with 8 bases sitting between them. CDR3 sequence (DNA): TGTGCCAGCAGCAGGCCAGGGAACACTGAAGCTTTCTTT. Its translation is CASSRPGNTEAFF. The whole variable domain, remainder taken from reference TRBV7-9 and TRBJ1-1, is DTGVSQNPRHKITKRGQNVTFRCDPISEHNRLYWYRQTLGQGPEFLTYFQNEAQLEKSRLLSDRFSAERPKGSFSTLEIQRTEQGDSAMYLCASSRPGNTEAFFGQGTRLTVV.

The V call is TRBV28, the J call TRBJ1-1, with TRBD1 identical over 9 bases. Trimming cost V 6 bases and J 6 bases; bases outside gene matches: 11. The germline V gene encodes CDR1 MDHEN and CDR2 SYDVKM. The CDR3 contains 15 residues. DNA for the CDR3: TGTGCCAGCAGCTCCCCGGACAGGGGATGGGCTGAAGCTTTCTTT. Its translation is CASSSPDRGWAEAFF.

This clone was observed a handful of times. The chain combines TRBV19 with TRBJ1-2; tentative D call: TRBD1 (6 bases). The CDR3 runs to 15 residues. Trimming shortened V by 3 bases and J by 5 bases, and 16 bases separated the two germline ends. Germline lookup yields CDR1 LNHDA and CDR2 SQIVND (reference sequence). The CDR3 protein is CASSMEGRGPYGYTF. CDR3 in DNA: TGTGCCAGTAGTATGGAGGGCAGGGGACCTTATGGCTACACCTTC.

V and J are TRBV18 and TRBJ1-5; 8 nucleotides agree with TRBD1. There are 16 residues in the CDR3. CDR1 and CDR2 (germline): KGHSH, LQKENI. V gave up 5 bases and J gave up 2 bases; unmatched junction bases: 8. The CDR3 reads CASSWTGSSGNQPQHF. The CDR3 DNA is TGTGCCAGCTCATGGACAGGGTCCTCGGGCAATCAGCCCCAGCATTTT.

The V call is TRBV25-1, the J call TRBJ2-7; 7 nucleotides line up with TRBD1. The CDR3 length is 14 residues. V lost 6 bases and J lost 4; bases outside the gene matches: 9. Looked up from germline, CDR1 is MGHDK and CDR2 is SYGVNS. CDR3 protein: CASRPASGGYEQYF. The CDR3 coding sequence is TGTGCCAGCAGACCGGCCTCAGGGGGTTACGAGCAGTACTTC.

This chain links TRBV7-9 with TRBJ2-7; 8 positions agree with TRBD1. Germline CDR1 SEHNR, CDR2 FQNEAQ (reference sequence). There are 15 residues in the CDR3. With 4 bases clipped from V and 2 bases from J, the junction kept 7 bases outside the gene matches. The CDR3 loop reads CASSSHRGDTYEQYF. The CDR3 DNA sequence: TGTGCCAGCAGCTCCCACAGGGGGGATACCTACGAGCAGTACTTC.

The V gene is TRBV3-1 (or the pseudogene TRBV3-2), the J gene TRBJ1-1; D perhaps matches TRBD1 (5 bases). Looked up from germline, CDR1 is LGHDT and CDR2 is YNNKEL (reference sequence). V was trimmed by 4 bases and J by 2 bases, leaving 14 bases between them. The CDR3 spans 15 residues. The CDR3 DNA reads as TGTGCCAGCAGCCCAGCCGGGACGGCCAACACTGAAGCTTTCTTT. It yields the protein CASSPAGTANTEAFF.

This clone was found a few times. The chain couples TRBV2 to TRBJ1-1, with D possibly matching TRBD1 (5 bases). The germline V gene has CDR1 SNHLY and CDR2 FYNNEI. This CDR3 is built from 13 residues. The V end was cut by 7 bases, the J end by 1 base, with 10 bases between. In DNA form, the CDR3 reads TGTGCCAGCAATTTTGACAGGAACACTGAAGCTTTCTTT. This gives the protein CASNFDRNTEAFF. Full variable domain (outside the CDR3, taken from reference TRBV2 and TRBJ1-1): EPEVTQTPSHQVTQMGQEVILRCVPISNHLYFYWYRQILGQKVEFLVSFYNNEISEKSEIFDDQFSVERPDGSNFTLKIRSTKLEDSAMYFCASNFDRNTEAFFGQGTRLTVV.

This chain connects TRBV10-3 to TRBJ2-1; TRBD2 matches 7 bases. Unmatched junction bases numbered 7, after V lost 3 bases and J lost 5 bases. The germline V gene encodes CDR1 ENHRY and CDR2 SYGVKD. The CDR3 contains 15 residues. This CDR3 is CAISDSTSRDNEQFF. CDR3 coding DNA: TGTGCCATCAGTGACTCGACTAGCAGAGACAATGAGCAGTTCTTC.

The DNA of the CDR3 is TGTGCCAGCAGCCCCGGACTAGTAGAGACCCAGTACTTC. Protein product: CASSPGLVETQYF. The chain uses TRBV9 and TRBJ2-5, with TRBD2 matching 7 bases. The V gene's germline CDR1 is SGDLS and CDR2 YYNGEE. V lost 4 bases to trimming and J lost 4 bases; unmatched junction nucleotides: 4. The CDR3 runs to 13 residues.